Here is one TCR beta chain with its context. The antigen is not known. Assay: immunoSEQ multiplex PCR; the TCRdb copy retains only in-frame clones and omits some. This table has about 41,000 clones, 75% to 85% appearing once. These data come from a study of OX40 agonist ivuxolimab in advanced cancers. General study points: CD4+ and CD8+ blood T cells expanded clonally by week 6 at 0.1 to 3.0 mg/kg.

The V end was cut by 2 bases, the J end by 0 bases, with 4 bases between. The CDR3 is made up of 13 amino acids. From germline, CDR1 is SGHVS and CDR2 FQNEAQ. This chain joins TRBV7-8 and TRBJ1-1, with unresolved D. The TCR was taken from an adult with an advanced solid tumor such as melanoma, head and neck, liver or kidney cancer. Sequencing used CD4+ or CD8+ T cells sorted from blood, obtained in a trial of the OX40 agonist ivuxolimab. The CDR3 nucleotides read TGTGCCAGCAGCTTAATGGTGAACACTGAAGCTTTCTTT. It translates to CASSLMVNTEAFF.